The 9 T cell receptor beta chains below were found in one sample sequenced in a study of shared clonotypes between healthy human individuals (dated by TCRdb to the early 2020s). Libraries came from the immunoSEQ multiplex PCR assay. TCRdb retrieved this table from immuneACCESS and kept in-frame rearrangements only. Not all clones are present; in checked studies, unresolved V genes account for under half, and no reason is known for the remainder. For this sample the table gives around 2.5 million clones, of which roughly 93% were detected only once. About 0.39% of the sample belongs to the ten largest clones. Source material: naive CD4+ T cells from PBMCs. The cell subset or site label for this specimen denotes: CD45RA+ positively selected. Receptors originate from a man aged 18 to 30 in good health. Some clones in this sample may be carry-over from other donors' samples.

V usage is TRBV7-2 and J usage is TRBJ1-1; D perhaps matches TRBD1 (5 bases). The V gene lost 2 bases and the J gene lost 6 bases, with 13 bases spanning the gap. The CDR3 covers 14 residues. Germline V CDR1 and CDR2: SGHTA, FQGNSA. The CDR3 here is CASSLSGTDPEAFF. As DNA, the CDR3 is TGTGCCAGCAGCTTAAGTGGGACGGACCCTGAAGCTTTCTTT.

This sequence joins TRBV5-6 and TRBJ2-2, with D uncertain. Looked up from germline, CDR1 is SGHDT and CDR2 is YYEEEE. Between the trimmed V and J ends, which lost 3 bases and 3 bases, there was a span of 18 bases. The CDR3 is made up of 17 amino acids. The CDR3 DNA reads as TGTGCCAGCAGCTCCGTCCGACCTTACTACGACACCGGGGAGCTGTTTTTT. It codes for CASSSVRPYYDTGELFF. The entire variable domain, with the rest obtained from reference TRBV5-6 and TRBJ2-2, is as follows: DAGVTQSPTHLIKTRGQQVTLRCSPKSGHDTVSWYQQALGQGPQFIFQYYEEEERQRGNFPDRFSGHQFPNYSSELNVNALLLGDSALYLCASSSVRPYYDTGELFFGEGSRLTVL.

A single count supports this clone. The chain employs TRBV7-3 and TRBJ1-1; D may be TRBD1 (6 bases). Trimming stripped 5 bases from V and 11 bases from J, with 12 bases between. The CDR3 is made up of 11 amino acids. Germline CDR1 is SGHTA and CDR2 is FQGTGA. The CDR3 sequence: CASSRTGRAFF. DNA for the CDR3: TGTGCCAGCAGCCGCACAGGGAGGGCTTTCTTT.

The chain is built from TRBV5-4 and TRBJ2-3, with TRBD2 identical over 10 bases. CDR3 length equals 16 residues. The J segment lost 2 bases and the V segment lost 1 base, leaving 4 bases of the junction unmatched. Looked up from germline, CDR1 is SGHNT and CDR2 is YYREEE (reference sequence). The CDR3 nucleotides are TGTGCCAGCAGCTTGCGGACTAGCGGTAACACAGATACGCAGTATTTT. Amino acids: CASSLRTSGNTDTQYF. The whole variable domain, filled in from reference TRBV5-4 and TRBJ2-3, reads ETGVTQSPTHLIKTRGQQVTLRCSSQSGHNTVSWYQQALGQGPQFIFQYYREEENGRGNFPPRFSGLQFPNYSSELNVNALELDDSALYLCASSLRTSGNTDTQYFGPGTRLTVL.

As concerns this clone: This sample includes further DNA sequences coding for the same CDR3. The CDR3 sequence: CASSVAGGGNTGELFF. The CDR3 nucleotides read TGTGCCAGCAGCGTAGCTGGGGGTGGGAACACCGGGGAGCTGTTTTTT. The V and J genes are TRBV9 and TRBJ2-2; D may match TRBD1 or TRBD2 (5 bases each). Germline V lookup: CDR1 SGDLS, CDR2 YYNGEE. The CDR3 totals 16 residues. V was clipped by 0 bases and J by 1 base, with 10 bases between them.

This clone was counted only a few times. The rearrangement joins TRBV25-1 to TRBJ2-3; TRBD1 aligns across 10 bases. The CDR3 consists of 16 residues. Germline-derived CDR1 and CDR2 are MGHDK and SYGVNS. V trimming: 3 bases; J trimming: 2 bases; junction bases outside the gene matches: 5. The CDR3 region is CASSDPGQGLTDTQYF. The DNA for the CDR3 is TGTGCCAGCAGTGACCCGGGACAGGGGCTCACAGATACGCAGTATTTT. The variable domain in full, completed from reference TRBV25-1 and TRBJ2-3, reads EADIYQTPRYLVIGTGKKITLECSQTMGHDKMYWYQQDPGMELHLIHYSYGVNSTEKGDLSSESTVSRIRTEHFPLTLESARPSHTSQYLCASSDPGQGLTDTQYFGPGTRLTVL.

The V and J genes are TRBV7-8 and TRBJ1-1; no clear D. V was pared by 0 bases and J by 11 bases, with 13 bases between. CDR3 length: 13 amino acids. CDR1 is SGHVS, CDR2 FQNEAQ, per germline. Here the CDR3 DNA reads TGTGCCAGCAGCTTAGCAACACCCCAAGGGGCTTTCTTT. Translating gives CASSLATPQGAFF.

Details on this clone: The same CDR3 can be traced to other DNA sequences in this sample. V gene TRBV5-1 combines with J gene TRBJ1-1; no definite D call. The CDR3 contains 13 residues. Germline loops: CDR1 SGHRS, CDR2 YFSETQ. V lost 4 bases, J lost 0 bases, and 7 bases lay in between. In nucleotides, the CDR3 is TGCGCCAGCAGCCTCGGGTTGAACACTGAAGCTTTCTTT. This translates into CASSLGLNTEAFF.

The chain combines TRBV28 with TRBJ2-3; D not certain. Germline CDR1 reads MDHEN; CDR2 reads SYDVKM. Deletions cut 5 bases from V and 7 bases from J, with 13 bases between. The CDR3 totals 13 residues. CDR3 bases: TGTGCCAGCAGTCCCGCCGGCGTATATACGCAGTATTTT. It translates to CASSPAGVYTQYF.